This T cell receptor (beta chain) appears in the sequencing data of a study of cytomegalovirus exposure and HLA in healthy donors. The PCR ran on 60 Vbeta and 13 Jbeta primers. The method was immunoSEQ multiplex PCR; TCRdb's version includes in-frame clones alone and lacks a portion of them. This sample has roughly 190,000 clones; around 75% occur once, and the top ten carry 1.5% to 2%. Overall study findings and caveats: A prior analysis recorded that most TCR beta V segments were productive about 87% or about 30% of the time. The dataset shows that most TCR sequences were rare, while some public TCRs occurred in many donors. Later analysis showed most CMV-associated TCR beta chains appearing HLA-restricted.

The ends lost 5 bases at V and 9 bases at J; junction bases unmatched: 11. Germline lookup yields CDR1 MNHEY and CDR2 SMNVEV (reference sequence). CDR3 length equals 14 residues. At sampling all donors were nominally healthy, likely with unrecorded immune exposures. As concerns this clone: Its antigen is as yet unknown.

The chain has TRBV27 and TRBJ2-3; 7 positions agree with TRBD2. The material sequenced was PBMCs. This clonotype was obtained from a woman aged 25 to 39 in good health and CMV-seronegative. The CDR3 spells CASSTGGPWGTQYF. CDR3 DNA: TGTGCCAGCAGTACGGGAGGTCCCTGGGGAACGCAGTATTTT.